This TCR beta chain was retrieved from a study of OX40 agonist ivuxolimab in advanced cancers. Overall study: Three patients responded partially, comprising one with hepatocellular carcinoma and two with cutaneous melanoma. Overall study findings and caveats: Dose levels from 0.1 to 3.0 mg/kg saw CD4+ and CD8+ blood T cells expand clonally by week 6.

Worth noting for this clone: Its antigen is not identified.

Libraries were prepared by immunoSEQ multiplex PCR; TCRdb keeps only in-frame clonotypes and omits some of them. The sample has 45,000 to 50,000 clones, roughly 90% seen once. The specimen was CD4+ or CD8+ T cells sorted from blood, collected in a trial of the OX40 agonist ivuxolimab. The receptor was derived from an adult with an advanced solid tumor such as melanoma, head and neck, liver or kidney cancer.

CDR3 region: CASSWVGGAADTQYF. The CDR3 DNA sequence: TGTGCCAGCAGCTGGGTGGGAGGTGCTGCGGATACGCAGTATTTT. The chain has TRBV7-2 and TRBJ2-3; possibly TRBD2 for D (6 bases). Trimming removed 4 bases at V and 6 bases at J, with 17 bases between. This CDR3 comprises 15 residues. Germline V lookup: CDR1 SGHTA, CDR2 FQGNSA. The whole variable domain, filled in from reference TRBV7-2 and TRBJ2-3, reads GAGVSQSPSNKVTEKGKDVELRCDPISGHTALYWYRQSLGQGLEFLIYFQGNSAPDKSGLPSDRFSAERTGGSVSTLTIQRTQQEDSAVYLCASSWVGGAADTQYFGPGTRLTVL.